These 21 T cell receptor beta chains came from one sample sequenced in a study of T cell responses to AZD1222 COVID-19 vaccine. Libraries were prepared by immunoSEQ multiplex PCR; TCRdb keeps only in-frame clonotypes and omits some of them. Counted here are 100,000 to 110,000 clones, about nine tenths occurring once; the ten biggest clones make up about 1.7%. The specimen was peripheral blood, collected on day 0 of AZD1222 vaccination. These receptors originate from an adult in good health.

The chain recombines TRBV18 with TRBJ1-2, with unresolved D. Germline assignment: CDR1 KGHSH and CDR2 LQKENI. CDR3 length equals 15 residues. Trimming stripped 1 base from V and 0 bases from J, with 9 bases between. The CDR3 region is CASSPLREANYGYTF. The CDR3 DNA is TGTGCCAGCTCACCACTAAGGGAAGCTAACTATGGCTACACCTTC.

The chain couples TRBV19 to TRBJ1-2; a weak D match, TRBD1 (6 bases). Germline assignment: CDR1 LNHDA and CDR2 SQIVND (reference sequence). This CDR3 has 13 amino acids. V was cut by 3 bases and J by 8 bases, with 13 bases left in between. The CDR3 DNA reads as TGTGCCAGTAGTATGGGTCCAGGGACAGGCTACACCTTC. Translating gives CASSMGPGTGYTF.

The CDR3, as DNA: TGTGCCAGCACCAGGGACAGATTAAATGAAAAACTGTTTTTT. Its translation: CASTRDRLNEKLFF. The genes are TRBV28 and TRBJ1-4; TRBD1 matches 7 bases. After removal of 7 bases from V and 5 bases from J, the junction contained 7 bases not matched to a gene. The CDR3 is made up of 14 amino acids. Germline values: CDR1 MDHEN, CDR2 SYDVKM.

This sequence joins TRBV28 and TRBJ2-2, with 9 nucleotides matching TRBD1. Germline CDR1 is MDHEN and CDR2 is SYDVKM. The CDR3 sequence is 16 residues long. Trimming cost V 6 bases and J 3 bases; bases outside gene matches: 8. DNA for the CDR3: TGTGCCAGCAGACCCTTGGACAGGGGTTACACCGGGGAGCTGTTTTTT. Encoded protein: CASRPLDRGYTGELFF. The complete variable domain, with remaining parts taken from reference TRBV28 and TRBJ2-2, reads DVKVTQSSRYLVKRTGEKVFLECVQDMDHENMFWYRQDPGLGLRLIYFSYDVKMKEKGDIPEGYSVSREKKERFSLILESASTNQTSMYLCASRPLDRGYTGELFFGEGSRLTVL.

The chain uses TRBV6-5 and TRBJ1-2, with a tentative D call TRBD1 (5 bases). Germline CDR1 MNHEY, CDR2 SVGAGI. Deletions cut 2 bases from V and 4 bases from J, with 8 bases between. There are 13 residues in the CDR3. DNA of the CDR3: TGTGCCAGCAGTTACGGGACGCTCTATGGCTACACCTTC. Protein: CASSYGTLYGYTF.

The V call is TRBV29-1, the J call TRBJ2-3; tentative D call: TRBD1 (5 bases). V lost 6 bases, J lost 0 bases, and 16 bases lay in between. Germline CDR1 and CDR2: SQVTM and ANQGSEA. The CDR3 sequence is 15 residues long. The chain's CDR3 is CSVLDVGRSTDTQYF. The CDR3, as DNA: TGCAGCGTCTTGGATGTGGGGCGGAGCACAGATACGCAGTATTTT.

The rearrangement uses TRBV19 and TRBJ2-2, with D hard to call. The V and J ends lost 3 bases and 4 bases respectively, with 12 bases between them. The CDR3 is 15 amino acids. Germline CDR1 is LNHDA and CDR2 is SQIVND (reference sequence). For the CDR3, the DNA is TGTGCCAGTAGTATTCGTCTAGTTGGCACCGGGGAGCTGTTTTTT. Its protein product is CASSIRLVGTGELFF.

This clone was counted only a few times. This rearrangement joins TRBV19 to TRBJ1-6; D unclear. V lost 7 bases, J lost 6 bases, and 13 bases lay in between. Looked up from germline, CDR1 is LNHDA and CDR2 is SQIVND (reference sequence). CDR3 length: 14 amino acids. DNA for the CDR3: TGTGCCAGTAACCCCGGGGTCCTTAATTCACCCCTCCACTTT. Translated, it gives CASNPGVLNSPLHF.

The chain carries TRBV6-5 and TRBJ1-1; TRBD1 aligns across 7 bases. The J segment lost 1 base and the V segment lost 7 bases, leaving 3 bases of the junction unmatched. CDR1 and CDR2 (germline): MNHEY, SVGAGI. This CDR3 comprises 13 residues. The CDR3 sequence: CASNTGANTEAFF. CDR3 in DNA: TGTGCCAGCAATACAGGGGCGAACACTGAAGCTTTCTTT.

V and J are TRBV28 and TRBJ1-3; maybe TRBD1 (6 bases). Germline-derived CDR1 and CDR2 are MDHEN and SYDVKM. V was clipped by 7 bases and J by 2 bases, with 18 bases between them. This CDR3 contains 16 residues. The CDR3 protein is CASTPGGAGPGNTIYF. The DNA of the CDR3 is TGTGCCAGCACCCCGGGGGGCGCCGGGCCTGGAAACACCATATATTTT.

The gene calls are TRBV18 and TRBJ1-2; 7 bases fit TRBD1. CDR1 is KGHSH and CDR2 is LQKENI in the germline V gene. Trimming took 3 bases from V and 8 from J; bases not matched to a gene: 6. The length of the CDR3 is 13 residues. CDR3 loop: CASSPDREWGYTF. CDR3 sequence (DNA): TGTGCCAGCTCACCCGACAGGGAATGGGGCTACACCTTC.

This rearrangement joins TRBV5-4 to TRBJ1-1; no reliable D call. Per germline, CDR1 SGHNT and CDR2 YYREEE (reference sequence). The V and J ends lost 4 bases and 1 base respectively, with 23 bases between them. The CDR3 spans 18 residues. CDR3 nucleotide sequence: TGTGCCAGCAGCCTTCGAAATCGGACGGCGGTACGGAACACTGAAGCTTTCTTT. This codes for CASSLRNRTAVRNTEAFF.

J is TRBJ2-1 and V is TRBV4-1, with 7 positions matching TRBD2. V shed 1 base, J shed 8 bases, and the junction held 8 bases outside the gene matches. Germline CDR1 is MGHRA and CDR2 is YSYEKL. The CDR3 extends over 15 amino acids. CDR3: CASSQGLADSHEQFF. CDR3 in DNA: TGCGCCAGCAGCCAAGGACTAGCTGATTCCCATGAGCAGTTCTTC.

The chain is built from TRBV30 and TRBJ1-4, with TRBD1 as a possible D gene (5 bases). This CDR3 is 14 amino acids long. V shed 2 bases and J shed 3 bases, with 10 bases lying between them. Germline V CDR1 and CDR2: GTSNPN, SVGIG (reference sequence). Written as DNA, the CDR3 is TGTGCCTGGAGTTTCGACAGCTCTAATGAAAAACTGTTTTTT. As protein: CAWSFDSSNEKLFF.

The V and J genes are TRBV11-3 and TRBJ1-4, with 8 bases matching TRBD1. Germline V lookup: CDR1 SGHNT, CDR2 YENEEA. The V segment lost 7 bases and the J segment 8 bases; nucleotides outside the gene matches: 9. This CDR3 region has 14 residues. The CDR3, as DNA: TGTGCCAGCACCCCCGTACAGGGGGGCGAAAAACTGTTTTTT. Amino acids: CASTPVQGGEKLFF.

V and J are TRBV19 and TRBJ2-1; D possibly corresponds to TRBD2 (7 bases). The germline V and J ends were trimmed by 5 bases and 9 bases, with 29 bases remaining between them. Germline lookup yields CDR1 LNHDA and CDR2 SQIVND (reference sequence). The CDR3 length is 18 residues. CDR3 nucleotide sequence: TGTGCCAGTAGTCAGATAGGGGCCAACAGGGACTACCGGATTGAGCAGTTCTTC. Translation: CASSQIGANRDYRIEQFF.

To note about this clone: Different DNA sequences within this sample yield the same CDR3. The chain has TRBV5-4 and TRBJ1-1; D is uncertain. Germline CDR1 reads SGHNT; CDR2 reads YYREEE (reference sequence). This CDR3 spans 12 amino acids. The germline V and J ends were trimmed by 1 base and 3 bases, with 4 bases remaining between them. The CDR3 reads CASSLRDTEAFF. CDR3 DNA: TGTGCCAGCAGCTTGCGTGACACTGAAGCTTTCTTT.

This clone was detected a few times. Here the CDR3 DNA reads TGTGCCAGCATCCCCGGGAGGGGCACTGAAGCTTTCTTT. This codes for CASIPGRGTEAFF. V usage is TRBV6-2 or TRBV6-3 and J usage is TRBJ1-1, with D maybe TRBD1 (5 bases). V was cut by 7 bases and J by 4 bases, with 13 bases left in between. This CDR3 contains 13 residues. CDR1 is MNHEY and CDR2 is SVGEGT in the germline V gene.

This chain joins TRBV7-9 and TRBJ2-2; TRBD2 aligns across 14 bases. V gave up 7 bases and J gave up 4 bases; unmatched junction bases: 20. CDR1 is SEHNR, CDR2 FQNEAQ, per germline (reference sequence). CDR3 size: 21 residues. The CDR3: CASTTPTGTSGRGFGTGELFF. The CDR3 bases are TGTGCCAGCACCACCCCGACCGGGACTAGCGGGAGAGGGTTTGGCACCGGGGAGCTGTTTTTT.

This sequence joins TRBV5-4 and TRBJ2-3; 7 bases fit TRBD2. The V gene's germline CDR1 is SGHNT and CDR2 YYREEE (reference sequence). Losses at the gene ends were 5 bases for V and 2 bases for J; bases not matched to a gene: 5. This CDR3 comprises 14 residues. CDR3 amino acids: CASRAGLVTDTQYF. The CDR3 DNA reads as TGTGCCAGCAGAGCGGGACTTGTCACAGATACGCAGTATTTT.

V gene TRBV4-3 combines with J gene TRBJ2-1; 9 nucleotides line up with TRBD2. Germline loops: CDR1 LGHNA, CDR2 YSLEER. This CDR3 comprises 15 residues. The trim removed 1 base at V and 8 bases at J, leaving 6 bases unmatched. The CDR3: CASSQVSLAGHEQFF. Written as DNA, the CDR3 is TGCGCCAGCAGCCAAGTTAGCCTAGCGGGACATGAGCAGTTCTTC.